The sequence of this TCR beta chain was determined in a study of T cell responses to AZD1222 COVID-19 vaccine. General study findings and limits: Targets within unmutated variant regions were reportedly found for nearly half of spike-specific TCRs.

Between the trimmed V and J ends, which lost 8 bases and 0 bases, there was a span of 19 bases. Germline assignment: CDR1 GTSNPN and CDR2 SVGIG (reference sequence). The CDR3 loop spans 15 amino acids. To note about this clone: What it binds is not known.

The table came from immunoSEQ multiplex PCR; TCRdb's copy has only in-frame clones and leaves some out. The profile shows over 100,000 clones, about 88% of them singletons. This TCR was sampled from an adult in good health. The V gene is TRBV30, the J gene TRBJ1-2; maybe TRBD1 (6 bases). The sequenced sample was peripheral blood, obtained on day 0 of AZD1222 vaccination. The CDR3 DNA is TGTGCCGGTACGCGGGACACCCGGACTAACTATGGCTACACCTTC. It codes for CAGTRDTRTNYGYTF.